The 4 T cell receptor beta chains below come from one sample, sequenced in a study of T cell clones after liver transplantation. Measured with immunoSEQ multiplex PCR; TCRdb has only the in-frame clones, and not every one. The table has 50,000 or so clones, 55% to 75% seen once. Sequenced material: CD4+ T cells from blood, taken more than 52 months after liver transplant. The receptors originated from a human patient who received a liver transplant. Some T cells may be the graft donor's.

J is TRBJ1-1 and V is TRBV7-9; 7 nucleotides align to TRBD1. Germline V gene data show CDR1 as SEHNR and CDR2 as FQNEAQ (reference sequence). This CDR3 contains 16 residues. V was clipped by 5 bases and J by 4 bases; unmatched bases: 13. Written as DNA, the CDR3 is TGTGCCAGCAGCCAGGGAGGGGGCAACTTAGGCACTGAAGCTTTCTTT. Its translation is CASSQGGGNLGTEAFF. Full variable domain (outside the CDR3, taken from reference TRBV7-9 and TRBJ1-1): DTGVSQNPRHKITKRGQNVTFRCDPISEHNRLYWYRQTLGQGPEFLTYFQNEAQLEKSRLLSDRFSAERPKGSFSTLEIQRTEQGDSAMYLCASSQGGGNLGTEAFFGQGTRLTVV.

The V call is TRBV28, the J call TRBJ2-2, with D possibly TRBD1 on 5 matching bases. The germline V gene has CDR1 MDHEN and CDR2 SYDVKM. This CDR3 region has 14 residues. V was shortened by 6 bases and J by 1 base, with 9 bases between the two germline ends. The CDR3, as DNA: TGTGCCAGCAGATTCGGACAGAACACCGGGGAGCTGTTTTTT. It translates to CASRFGQNTGELFF.

The chain employs TRBV28 and TRBJ2-3; D gene uncertain. The CDR3 totals 11 residues. Trimming shortened V by 6 bases and J by 9 bases, and 10 bases separated the two germline ends. Per germline, CDR1 MDHEN and CDR2 SYDVKM. Here the CDR3 DNA reads TGTGCCAGCAGCGAACAACGCACGCAGTATTTT. Protein: CASSEQRTQYF.

The gene calls are TRBV29-1 and TRBJ2-5; tentatively, D is TRBD2 (6 bases). CDR3 size: 13 residues. Per the germline V gene, CDR1 is SQVTM and CDR2 is ANQGSEA. Trimming pared 4 bases from V and 5 bases from J, leaving 14 bases between. CDR3 region: CSVVAVAGETQYF. The CDR3 coding sequence is TGCAGCGTTGTGGCCGTGGCGGGGGAGACCCAGTACTTC.